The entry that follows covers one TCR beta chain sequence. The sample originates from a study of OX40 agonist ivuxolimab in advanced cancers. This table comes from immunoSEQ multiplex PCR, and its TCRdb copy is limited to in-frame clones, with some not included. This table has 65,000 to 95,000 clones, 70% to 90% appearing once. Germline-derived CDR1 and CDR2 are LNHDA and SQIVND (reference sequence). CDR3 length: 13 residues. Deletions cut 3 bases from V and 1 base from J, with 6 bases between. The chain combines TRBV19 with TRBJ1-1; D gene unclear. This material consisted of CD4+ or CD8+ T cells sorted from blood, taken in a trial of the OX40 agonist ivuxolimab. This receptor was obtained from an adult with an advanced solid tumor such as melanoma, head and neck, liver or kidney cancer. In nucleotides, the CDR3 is TGTGCCAGTAGTATGCGGGAGAACACTGAAGCTTTCTTT. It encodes CASSMRENTEAFF.